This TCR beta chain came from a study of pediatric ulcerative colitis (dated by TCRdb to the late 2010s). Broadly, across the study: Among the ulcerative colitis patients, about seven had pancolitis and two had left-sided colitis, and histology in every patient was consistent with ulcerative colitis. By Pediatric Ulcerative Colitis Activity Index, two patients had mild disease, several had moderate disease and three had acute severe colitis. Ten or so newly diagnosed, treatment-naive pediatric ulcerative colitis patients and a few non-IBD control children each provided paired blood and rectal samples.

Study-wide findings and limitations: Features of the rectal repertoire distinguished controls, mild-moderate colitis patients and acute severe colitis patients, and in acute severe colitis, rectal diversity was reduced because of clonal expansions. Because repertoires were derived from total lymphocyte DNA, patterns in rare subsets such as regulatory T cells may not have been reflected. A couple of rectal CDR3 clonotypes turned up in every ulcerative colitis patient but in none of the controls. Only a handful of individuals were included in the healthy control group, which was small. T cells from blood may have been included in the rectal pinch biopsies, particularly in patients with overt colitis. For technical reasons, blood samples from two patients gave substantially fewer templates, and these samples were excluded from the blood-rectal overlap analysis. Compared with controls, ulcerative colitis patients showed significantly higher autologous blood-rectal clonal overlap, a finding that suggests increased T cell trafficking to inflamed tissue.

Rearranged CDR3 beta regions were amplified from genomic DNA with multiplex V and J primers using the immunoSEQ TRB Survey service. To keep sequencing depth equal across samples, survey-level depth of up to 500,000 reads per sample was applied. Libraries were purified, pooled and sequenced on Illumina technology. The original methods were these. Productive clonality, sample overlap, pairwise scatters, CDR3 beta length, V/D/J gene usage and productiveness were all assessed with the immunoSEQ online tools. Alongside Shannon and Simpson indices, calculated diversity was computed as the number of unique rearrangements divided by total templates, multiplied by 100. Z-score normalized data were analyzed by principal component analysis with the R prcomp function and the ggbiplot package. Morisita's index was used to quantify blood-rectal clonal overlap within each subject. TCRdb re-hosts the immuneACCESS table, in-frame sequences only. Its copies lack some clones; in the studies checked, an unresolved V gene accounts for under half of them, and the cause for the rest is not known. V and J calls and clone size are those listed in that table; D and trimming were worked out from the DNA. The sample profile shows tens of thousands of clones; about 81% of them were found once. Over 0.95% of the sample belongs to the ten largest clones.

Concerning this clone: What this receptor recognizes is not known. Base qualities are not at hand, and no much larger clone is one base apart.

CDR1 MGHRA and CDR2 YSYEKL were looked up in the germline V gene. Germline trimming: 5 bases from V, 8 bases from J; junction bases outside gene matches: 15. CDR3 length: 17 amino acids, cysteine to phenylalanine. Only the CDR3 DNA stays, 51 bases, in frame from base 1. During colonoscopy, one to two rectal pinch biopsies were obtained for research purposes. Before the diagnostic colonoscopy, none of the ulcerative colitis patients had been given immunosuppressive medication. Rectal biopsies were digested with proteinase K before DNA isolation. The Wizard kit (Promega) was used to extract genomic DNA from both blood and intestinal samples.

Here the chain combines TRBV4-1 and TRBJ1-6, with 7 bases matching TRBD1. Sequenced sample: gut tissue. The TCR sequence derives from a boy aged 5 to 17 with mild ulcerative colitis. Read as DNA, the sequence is TGCGCCAGCAGCTTAACTCATCCGACAGGGTTCGATTCACCCCTCCACTTT. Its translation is CASSLTHPTGFDSPLHF.